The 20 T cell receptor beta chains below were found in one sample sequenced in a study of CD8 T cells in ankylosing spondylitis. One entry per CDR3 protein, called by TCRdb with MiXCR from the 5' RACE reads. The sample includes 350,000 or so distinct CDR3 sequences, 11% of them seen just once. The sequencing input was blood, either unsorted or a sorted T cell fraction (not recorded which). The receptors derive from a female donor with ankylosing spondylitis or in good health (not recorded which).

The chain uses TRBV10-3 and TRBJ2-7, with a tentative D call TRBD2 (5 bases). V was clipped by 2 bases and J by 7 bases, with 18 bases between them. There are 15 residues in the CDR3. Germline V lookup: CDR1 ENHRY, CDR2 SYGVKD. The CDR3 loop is CAISEEGWQAVEQYF. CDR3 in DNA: TGTGCCATCAGTGAGGAGGGATGGCAGGCCGTTGAGCAGTACTTC.

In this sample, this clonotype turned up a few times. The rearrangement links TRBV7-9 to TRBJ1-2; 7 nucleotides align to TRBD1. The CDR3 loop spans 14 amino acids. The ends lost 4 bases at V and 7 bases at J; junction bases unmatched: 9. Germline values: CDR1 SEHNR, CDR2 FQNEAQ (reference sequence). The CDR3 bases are TGTGCCAGCAGCTCCCGGTACAGGGGTGGTGGCTACACCTTC. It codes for CASSSRYRGGGYTF.

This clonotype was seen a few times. For the CDR3, the DNA is TGTGCCAGCATCCTGACAGGAGCGAGGAGCGAGCAGTACTTC. Translated: CASILTGARSEQYF. The V gene is TRBV12-3 or TRBV12-4, the J gene TRBJ2-7; tentative D call: TRBD1 (6 bases). V gave up 7 bases and J gave up 6 bases, with 19 bases separating them. CDR3 length: 14 amino acids.

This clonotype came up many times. The CDR3 here is CASRAGTPLDNEQFF. As DNA, the CDR3 is TGCGCCAGCAGGGCCGGGACGCCCTTGGACAATGAGCAGTTCTTC. The chain recombines TRBV5-1 with TRBJ2-1, with D tentatively TRBD1 or TRBD2 (5 bases each). CDR1 is SGHRS and CDR2 is YFSETQ in the germline V gene. V dropped 5 bases and J dropped 5 bases, with 17 bases sitting between them. The CDR3 is 15 residues long.

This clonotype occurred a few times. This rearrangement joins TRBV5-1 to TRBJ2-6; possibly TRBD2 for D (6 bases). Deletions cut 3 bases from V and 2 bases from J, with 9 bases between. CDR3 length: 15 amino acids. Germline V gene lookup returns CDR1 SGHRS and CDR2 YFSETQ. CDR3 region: CASSSGVAGANVLTF. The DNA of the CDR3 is TGCGCCAGCAGCTCGGGGGTCGCTGGGGCCAACGTCCTGACTTTC.

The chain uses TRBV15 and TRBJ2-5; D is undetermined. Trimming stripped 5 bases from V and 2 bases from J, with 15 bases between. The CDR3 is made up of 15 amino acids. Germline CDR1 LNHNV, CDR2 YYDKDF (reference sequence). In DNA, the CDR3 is TGTGCCACCAGCCTACGAAAAGAGAGACAAGAGACCCAGTACTTC. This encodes CATSLRKERQETQYF.

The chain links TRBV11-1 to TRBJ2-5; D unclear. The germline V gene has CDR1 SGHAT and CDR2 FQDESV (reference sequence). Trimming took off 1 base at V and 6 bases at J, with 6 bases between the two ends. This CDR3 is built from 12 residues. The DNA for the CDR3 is TGTGCCAGCAGCTTAGGAGAACAGACCCAGTACTTC. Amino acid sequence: CASSLGEQTQYF.

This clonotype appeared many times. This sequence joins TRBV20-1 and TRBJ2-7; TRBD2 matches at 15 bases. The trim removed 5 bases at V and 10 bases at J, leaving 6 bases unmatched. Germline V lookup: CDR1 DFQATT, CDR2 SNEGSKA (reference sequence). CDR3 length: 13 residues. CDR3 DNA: TGCAGTGCTTCCGGACTAGCGGGAGGGAAACAGTACTTC. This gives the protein CSASGLAGGKQYF.

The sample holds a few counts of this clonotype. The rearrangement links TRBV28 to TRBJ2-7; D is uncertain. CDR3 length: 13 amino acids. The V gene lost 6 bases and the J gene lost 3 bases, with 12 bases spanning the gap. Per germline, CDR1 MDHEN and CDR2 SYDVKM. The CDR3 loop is CASRVPTIYEQYF. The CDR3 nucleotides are TGTGCCAGCAGGGTCCCCACGATCTACGAGCAGTACTTC.

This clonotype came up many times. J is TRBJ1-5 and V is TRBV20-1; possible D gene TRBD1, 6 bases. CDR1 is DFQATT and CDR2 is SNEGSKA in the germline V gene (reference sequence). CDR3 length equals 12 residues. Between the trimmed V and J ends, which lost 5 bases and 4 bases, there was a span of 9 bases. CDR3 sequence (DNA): TGCAGTGCTTTAGGGGGAAATCAGCCCCAGCATTTT. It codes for CSALGGNQPQHF.

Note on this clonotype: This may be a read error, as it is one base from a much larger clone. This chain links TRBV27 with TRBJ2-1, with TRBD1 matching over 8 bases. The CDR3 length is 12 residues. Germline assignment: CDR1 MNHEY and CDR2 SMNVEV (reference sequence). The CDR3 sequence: CASSRQGLEQLF. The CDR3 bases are TGTGCCAGCAGCCGACAGGGGCTTGAGCAGCTCTTC.

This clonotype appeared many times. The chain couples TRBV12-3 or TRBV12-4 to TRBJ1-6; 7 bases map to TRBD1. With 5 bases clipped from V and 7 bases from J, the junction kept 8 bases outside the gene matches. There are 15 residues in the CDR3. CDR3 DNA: TGTGCCAGCAGTCCTACCGGGACAGAGAATTCACCCCTCCACTTT. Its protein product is CASSPTGTENSPLHF.

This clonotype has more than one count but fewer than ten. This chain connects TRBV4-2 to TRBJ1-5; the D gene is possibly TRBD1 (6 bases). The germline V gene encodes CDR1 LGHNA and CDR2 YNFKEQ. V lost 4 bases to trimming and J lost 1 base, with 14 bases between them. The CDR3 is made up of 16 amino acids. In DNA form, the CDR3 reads TGTGCCAGCAGCCCGGAGGAGAGGGGGAGCAATCAGCCCCAGCATTTT. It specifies CASSPEERGSNQPQHF.

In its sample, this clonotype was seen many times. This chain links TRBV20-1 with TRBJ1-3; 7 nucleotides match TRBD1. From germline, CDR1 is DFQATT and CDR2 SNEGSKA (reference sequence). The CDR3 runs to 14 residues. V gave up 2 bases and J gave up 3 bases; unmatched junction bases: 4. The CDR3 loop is CSARPGGVGNTIYF. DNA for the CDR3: TGCAGTGCTAGACCAGGGGGGGTTGGAAACACCATATATTTT.

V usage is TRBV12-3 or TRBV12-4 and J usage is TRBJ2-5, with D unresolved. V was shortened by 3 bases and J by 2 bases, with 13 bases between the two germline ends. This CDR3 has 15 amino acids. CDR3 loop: CASSFSARRQETQYF. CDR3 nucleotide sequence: TGTGCCAGCAGTTTTAGTGCGCGCAGACAAGAGACCCAGTACTTC.

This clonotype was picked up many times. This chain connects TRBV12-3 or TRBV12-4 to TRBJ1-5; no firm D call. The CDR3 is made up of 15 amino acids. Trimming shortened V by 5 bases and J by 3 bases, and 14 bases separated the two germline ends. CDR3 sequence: CASSPGFTVNQPQHF. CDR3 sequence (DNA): TGTGCCAGCAGTCCGGGATTTACGGTCAATCAGCCCCAGCATTTT.

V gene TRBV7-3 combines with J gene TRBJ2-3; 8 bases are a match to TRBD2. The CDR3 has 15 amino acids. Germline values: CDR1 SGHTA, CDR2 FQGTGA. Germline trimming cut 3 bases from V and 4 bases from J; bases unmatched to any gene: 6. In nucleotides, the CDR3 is TGTGCCAGCAGCTTGAGCGGGGGTACCGCAGATACGCAGTATTTT. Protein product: CASSLSGGTADTQYF. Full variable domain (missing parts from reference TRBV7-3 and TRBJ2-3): GAGVSQTPSNKVTEKGKYVELRCDPISGHTALYWYRQSLGQGPEFLIYFQGTGAADDSGLPNDRFFAVRPEGSVSTLKIQRTERGDSAVYLCASSLSGGTADTQYFGPGTRLTVL.

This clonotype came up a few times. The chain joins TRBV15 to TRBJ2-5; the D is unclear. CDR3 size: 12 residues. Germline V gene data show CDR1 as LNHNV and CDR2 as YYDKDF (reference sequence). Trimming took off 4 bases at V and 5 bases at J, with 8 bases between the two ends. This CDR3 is CATSKSMETQYF. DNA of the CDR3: TGTGCCACCAGCAAGTCTATGGAGACCCAGTACTTC.

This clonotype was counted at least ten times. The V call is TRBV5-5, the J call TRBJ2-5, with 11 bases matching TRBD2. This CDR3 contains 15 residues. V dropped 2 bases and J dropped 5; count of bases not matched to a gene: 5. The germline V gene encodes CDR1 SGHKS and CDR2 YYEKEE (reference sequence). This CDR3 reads CASSFSGGARETQYF. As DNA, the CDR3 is TGTGCCAGCAGCTTTAGCGGGGGGGCACGGGAGACCCAGTACTTC.

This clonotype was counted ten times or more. The CDR3 DNA follows: TGTGCCAGCAGCTTATCTTTAGTACCAGGGCCCTCCTACGAGCAGTACTTC. It codes for CASSLSLVPGPSYEQYF. This chain connects TRBV7-9 to TRBJ2-7; a possible D gene is TRBD1 (5 bases). The V and J ends lost 2 bases and 0 bases respectively, with 17 bases between them. Germline CDR1 reads SEHNR; CDR2 reads FQNEAQ (reference sequence). The CDR3 totals 17 residues.